A single sample is the source of the 15 T cell receptor beta chains below, sequenced in a study of radiation and T cells in renal cell carcinoma. The repertoire was sequenced with immunoSEQ multiplex PCR; TCRdb's copy has only in-frame clones and lacks some. Among around 140,000 clones listed, 70% to 90% were seen once. Time point noted: baseline pretreatment blood. As to treatment: 15 Gy SBRT to primary tumor, nephrectomy 4 weeks later. Sequences were derived from blood, sampled from a patient whose treatment included radiotherapy and nephrectomy. The receptors were gathered from a woman between 50 and 59 years old with renal cell carcinoma.

V and J are TRBV6-6 and TRBJ2-7, with D possibly TRBD2 on 5 matching bases. CDR1 and CDR2 from the germline V gene are MNHNY and SVGAGI (reference sequence). V lost 0 bases and J lost 7, with 13 bases in between. The CDR3 has 14 amino acids. The CDR3 is CASSYSTGGQEQYF. For the CDR3, the DNA is TGTGCCAGCAGTTACTCGACCGGAGGTCAAGAGCAGTACTTC.

This sequence joins TRBV19 and TRBJ1-4; D remains unclear. Germline values: CDR1 LNHDA, CDR2 SQIVND (reference sequence). The ends were cut back, 4 bases at V and 8 bases at J, with 20 bases in the middle. CDR3 length: 16 amino acids. The chain's CDR3 is CASSRGDQARWEKLFF. The CDR3 bases are TGTGCCAGTAGTAGAGGAGATCAGGCCCGGTGGGAAAAACTGTTTTTT.

The CDR3 sequence: CASSLVGAINTEAFF. The CDR3 DNA is TGTGCCAGCAGCTTAGTGGGAGCAATAAACACTGAAGCTTTCTTT. The chain employs TRBV7-2 and TRBJ1-1; D remains unclear. V was trimmed by 1 base and J by 2 bases, leaving 11 bases between them. There are 15 residues in the CDR3. Germline V CDR1 and CDR2: SGHTA, FQGNSA.

CDR3 bases: TGTGCCAGCAGTGAACAGGCGGGTCCGGATACGCAGTATTTT. This encodes CASSEQAGPDTQYF. This sequence joins TRBV2 and TRBJ2-3; D might be TRBD2 (5 bases). The CDR3 has 14 residues. V shed 2 bases and J shed 6 bases, with 12 bases lying between them. Germline V CDR1 and CDR2: SNHLY, FYNNEI.

The CDR3 loop reads CASSEFGGNEQFF. In nucleotides, the CDR3 is TGTGCCAGCAGTGAATTCGGAGGGAATGAGCAGTTCTTC. The chain employs TRBV25-1 and TRBJ2-1; a possible D gene is TRBD2 (6 bases). This CDR3 is built from 13 residues. V was cut by 1 base and J by 7 bases, with 8 bases left in between. Germline V gives CDR1 MGHDK, CDR2 SYGVNS.

This clone appeared a few times. The CDR3 region is CSASRQYF. CDR3 nucleotide sequence: TGCAGTGCCTCTCGGCAGTACTTC. The chain carries TRBV20-1 and TRBJ2-7; D is unresolved. Trimming took 6 bases from V and 9 from J, leaving 6 bases between them. Germline V CDR1 and CDR2: DFQATT, SNEGSKA (reference sequence). The CDR3 totals 8 residues.

The gene calls are TRBV5-5 and TRBJ2-7; TRBD1 matches at 8 bases. This CDR3 region has 16 residues. V was pared by 3 bases and J by 0 bases, with 8 bases of the junction left unmatched. Germline loops: CDR1 SGHKS, CDR2 YYEKEE (reference sequence). This chain's CDR3 is CASSSGQGWSSYEQYF. The CDR3 coding sequence is TGTGCCAGCAGCTCCGGACAGGGCTGGAGCTCCTACGAGCAGTACTTC.

The chain links TRBV9 to TRBJ1-6; D not certain. The CDR3 sequence is 15 residues long. Per the germline V gene, CDR1 is SGDLS and CDR2 is YYNGEE. Trimming took off 0 bases at V and 6 bases at J, with 10 bases between the two ends. DNA for the CDR3: TGTGCCAGCAGCGTAGGGGGAGACTCTAATTCACCCCTCCACTTT. Protein product: CASSVGGDSNSPLHF.

This CDR3 is CASSLAGGLSFF. DNA for the CDR3: TGTGCCAGCAGCCTTGCGGGGGGCCTTTCGTTCTTC. The rearrangement joins TRBV5-4 to TRBJ2-1; 8 bases are a match to TRBD2. The CDR3 has 12 residues. J lost 15 bases, V lost 4 bases, and 9 bases had no gene match. Per the germline V gene, CDR1 is SGHNT and CDR2 is YYREEE (reference sequence).

This chain uses TRBV5-1 with TRBJ1-5, with no clear D. Germline V gene sequence: CDR1 SGHRS, CDR2 YFSETQ. The CDR3 length is 13 residues. The ends were cut back, 3 bases at V and 0 bases at J, with 4 bases in the middle. CDR3 sequence (DNA): TGCGCCAGCAGCTCCGATAGCAATCAGCCCCAGCATTTT. This sequence encodes CASSSDSNQPQHF.

V usage is TRBV2 and J usage is TRBJ2-2, with D hard to call. Between the trimmed V and J ends, which lost 5 bases and 4 bases, there was a span of 11 bases. The CDR3 spans 14 residues. Germline values: CDR1 SNHLY, CDR2 FYNNEI. CDR3 amino acids: CASSQTRSTGELFF. The CDR3 bases are TGTGCCAGCAGTCAAACAAGGAGCACCGGGGAGCTGTTTTTT.

In its sample, this clone was seen once. V usage is TRBV19 and J usage is TRBJ1-2; 11 bases align to TRBD1. The CDR3 has 16 residues. V trimming: 6 bases; J trimming: 7 bases; junction bases outside the gene matches: 13. Germline lookup yields CDR1 LNHDA and CDR2 SQIVND (reference sequence). In DNA, the CDR3 is TGTGCCAGTAGCCTGACGGGACAGGGGGAAAGGGTTGGCTACACCTTC. This codes for CASSLTGQGERVGYTF. Using reference TRBV19 and TRBJ1-2 for the parts outside the CDR3, the full variable domain is DGGITQSPKYLFRKEGQNVTLSCEQNLNHDAMYWYRQDPGQGLRLIYYSQIVNDFQKGDIAEGYSVSREKKESFPLTVTSAQKNPTAFYLCASSLTGQGERVGYTFGSGTRLTVV.

The V gene is TRBV7-6, the J gene TRBJ2-7; a possible D gene is TRBD2 (5 bases). This CDR3 has 14 amino acids. V was shortened by 1 base and J by 4 bases, with 11 bases between the two germline ends. Germline V gene lookup returns CDR1 SGHVS and CDR2 FNYEAQ. CDR3 sequence reads: CASSLGAGLYEQYF. CDR3 sequence (DNA): TGTGCCAGCAGCTTAGGGGCAGGACTTTACGAGCAGTACTTC.

This clone was recorded a few times. The genes are TRBV23-1 and TRBJ1-5; 9 bases are shared with TRBD1. TRBV23-1 is an ORF for which the function is uncertain. This CDR3 spans 12 amino acids. The junction had 3 bases not matched to a gene; V was cut back by 10 bases and J by 5 bases. This chain's CDR3 is CANGQGHQPQHF. As DNA, the CDR3 is TGCGCCAACGGACAGGGGCATCAGCCCCAGCATTTT.

V is TRBV7-9 and J is TRBJ2-5; 10 bases agree with TRBD2. Germline V CDR1 and CDR2: SEHNR, FQNEAQ (reference sequence). Losses at the gene ends were 4 bases for V and 2 bases for J; bases not matched to a gene: 4. This CDR3 is 15 amino acids long. CDR3 in DNA: TGTGCCAGCAGCTCGTTAGCGGGGGGTCAAGAGACCCAGTACTTC. Translation: CASSSLAGGQETQYF.